The clone carrying this T cell receptor beta chain was seen a few times. These data originate in a study of HIV-infected patients and healthy controls. This CDR3 spans 13 amino acids. In germline, CDR1 is LGHDT, CDR2 YNNKEL (reference sequence). The V and J ends lost 3 bases and 7 bases respectively, with 10 bases between them. TCRdb redid the calling of the 5' RACE reads with MiXCR, one entry per CDR3 protein. The repertoire holds under 70,000 distinct CDR3 sequences, 15% to 20% seen once, with more than 1.2% in the top ten. The sequencing sample was made of CD4+ T cells from blood. The source is a human donor in good health. The chain links TRBV3-1 to TRBJ2-1; D might be TRBD1 or TRBD2, each matching 5 bases. CDR3 DNA sequence: TGTGCCAGCAGCCAGATCGGGGCTAATGAGCAGTTCTTC. This gives the protein CASSQIGANEQFF.